This TCR beta chain is from a study of blood T cell repertoires in COVID-19. Study summary: In each case, the material was cDNA or gDNA derived from T cells, B-cell-depleted T cells, or PBMCs.

The data were produced by immunoSEQ multiplex PCR, yet TCRdb's version contains in-frame clones alone and is incomplete. The sample shows 150,000 to 200,000 clones, around 80% of them seen only once. The receptor was isolated from a man between 60 and 70 years old who had been exposed to COVID-19. Material: PBMCs or T cells enriched from blood (not recorded which).

The CDR3 sequence is CSVESDSAGKGYEQYF. The DNA of the CDR3 is TGCAGCGTTGAGTCCGATTCTGCAGGGAAGGGCTACGAGCAGTACTTC. The rearrangement joins TRBV29-1 to TRBJ2-7; D perhaps matches TRBD1 (5 bases). Germline lookup yields CDR1 SQVTM and CDR2 ANQGSEA. Trimming left V 3 bases short and J 3 bases short, with 21 bases between. The CDR3 contains 16 residues.